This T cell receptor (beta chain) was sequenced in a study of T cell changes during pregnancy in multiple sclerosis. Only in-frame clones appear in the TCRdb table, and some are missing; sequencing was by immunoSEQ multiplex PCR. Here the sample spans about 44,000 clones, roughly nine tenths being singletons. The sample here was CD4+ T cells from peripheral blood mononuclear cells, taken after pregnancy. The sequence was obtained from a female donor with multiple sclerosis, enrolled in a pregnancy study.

CDR3 in amino acids: CASSPTGGEPLNEQFF. CDR3 coding DNA: TGTGCCAGCAGTCCTACAGGGGGCGAACCCCTCAATGAGCAGTTCTTC. The chain links TRBV11-3 to TRBJ2-1; 9 nucleotides match TRBD1. The CDR3 covers 16 residues. The trim removed 6 bases at V and 6 bases at J, leaving 12 bases unmatched. The germline gives CDR1 SGHNT, CDR2 YENEEA.